The T cell receptor beta chain described here comes from a study of T-cell reconstitution after alpha-beta-depleted transplantation in children. Overall study findings and caveats: T-cell counts and diversity at one year following transplant were attributed mainly to newly produced T cells.

CDR1 is SQVTM, CDR2 ANQGSEA, per germline. The CDR3 contains 14 residues. V was cut by 4 bases and J by 0 bases, with 11 bases left in between. For TCRbeta, the library was prepared with unique molecular identifiers. TCRdb analysed the PCR reads with MiXCR anew, one entry per CDR3 protein. The table shows approximately 110,000 distinct CDR3 sequences, with about a tenth occurring only once. In its sample, this clonotype was seen a few times. Its target is unknown. This sample comprised PBMCs, obtained before TCRalphabeta/CD19-depleted stem cell transplant. This chain links TRBV29-1 with TRBJ2-3; D gene unclear. The sequence derives from a boy younger than 10 with acute lymphoblastic leukemia, due to receive a stem cell transplant. The DNA for the CDR3 is TGCAGCGTTGGGGCGGAACCTAGCACAGATACGCAGTATTTT. Its protein product is CSVGAEPSTDTQYF.